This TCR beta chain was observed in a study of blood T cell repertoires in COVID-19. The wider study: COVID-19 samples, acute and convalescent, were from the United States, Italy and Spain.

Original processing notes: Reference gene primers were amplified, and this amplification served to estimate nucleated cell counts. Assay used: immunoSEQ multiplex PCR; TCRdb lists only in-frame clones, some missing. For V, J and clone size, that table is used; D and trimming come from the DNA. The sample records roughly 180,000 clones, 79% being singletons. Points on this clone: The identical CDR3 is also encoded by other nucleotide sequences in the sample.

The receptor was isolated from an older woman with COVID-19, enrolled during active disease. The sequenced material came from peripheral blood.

CDR3 sequence (DNA): TGCGCCAGCAGCTCGGGACTAGCGGGGGGAGAGACCCAGTACTTC. Its protein product is CASSSGLAGGETQYF. The V and J genes are TRBV5-1 and TRBJ2-5; 15 nucleotides line up with TRBD2. The CDR3 length is 15 residues. Germline trimming cut 3 bases from V and 4 bases from J; bases unmatched to any gene: 1. Germline CDR1 reads SGHRS; CDR2 reads YFSETQ.